These 8 T cell receptor beta chains share one sample of origin, sequenced in a study of blood T cell repertoires in COVID-19. The assay was immunoSEQ multiplex PCR, and TCRdb's table has in-frame clones only and misses some. The table records 230,000 or so clones, 70% to 90% of them present only once. The sequenced material came from PBMCs or T cells enriched from blood (not recorded which). The receptors were gathered from a woman aged 45-59 years who had been exposed to COVID-19.

V is TRBV6-5 and J is TRBJ1-1; perhaps TRBD1 as D (5 bases). The germline CDR1 and CDR2 sequences are MNHEY and SVGAGI. The CDR3 runs to 15 residues. Trimming stripped 5 bases from V and 3 bases from J, with 16 bases between. The chain's CDR3 is CASSPQESADTEAFF. CDR3 sequence (DNA): TGTGCCAGCAGTCCACAGGAGTCTGCGGACACTGAAGCTTTCTTT.

This rearrangement joins TRBV27 to TRBJ1-6, with D tentatively TRBD1 (6 bases). The CDR3 sequence is 15 residues long. Trimming shortened V by 5 bases and J by 10 bases, and 18 bases separated the two germline ends. Germline values: CDR1 MNHEY, CDR2 SMNVEV (reference sequence). The CDR3 protein is CASSQGWGIRSPLHF. As DNA, the CDR3 is TGTGCCAGCAGTCAGGGGTGGGGGATAAGGTCACCCCTCCACTTT.

The chain links TRBV11-1 to TRBJ1-3; no clear D gene. Germline values: CDR1 SGHAT, CDR2 FQDESV (reference sequence). The germline V and J ends were trimmed by 2 bases and 0 bases, with 8 bases remaining between them. There are 15 residues in the CDR3. CDR3 sequence: CASSLSVASGNTIYF. CDR3 coding DNA: TGTGCCAGCAGCTTATCAGTAGCCTCTGGAAACACCATATATTTT.

The V gene is TRBV11-2, the J gene TRBJ2-5, with 9 bases lining up with TRBD1. With V trimmed by 5 bases and J by 5 bases, 3 bases remained unmatched. Germline V CDR1 and CDR2: SGHAT, FQNNGV. There are 13 residues in the CDR3. DNA of the CDR3: TGTGCCAGCAGCCGGGACAGGGTTGAGACCCAGTACTTC. Translation: CASSRDRVETQYF.

This clone has a single count. This chain links TRBV28 with TRBJ1-2; D gene ambiguous. CDR1 is MDHEN and CDR2 is SYDVKM in the germline V gene. V lost 2 bases and J lost 4, with 11 bases in between. There are 14 residues in the CDR3. The CDR3 reads CASSLRRPIYGYTF. The CDR3 coding sequence is TGTGCCAGCAGTTTACGGAGGCCGATCTATGGCTACACCTTC.

V usage is TRBV6-4 and J usage is TRBJ1-2; 7 nucleotides agree with TRBD1. J gave up 3 bases and V 6 bases, and 16 bases lay outside the gene matches. This CDR3 comprises 17 residues. Germline values: CDR1 MRHNA, CDR2 SNTAGT. CDR3 nucleotide sequence: TGTGCCAGCAGCCTTACTCATGAGGGACAGCACCACTATGGCTACACCTTC. It codes for CASSLTHEGQHHYGYTF.

In this sample, this clone turned up a few times. This chain joins TRBV3-1 (or the pseudogene TRBV3-2) and TRBJ2-1; possibly TRBD1 for D (7 bases). Trimming removed 5 bases from V and 7 bases from J, with 18 bases in between. There are 15 residues in the CDR3. CDR1 LGHDT and CDR2 YNNKEL come from the germline V gene (reference sequence). CDR3 sequence: CASSSSGGKMNEQFF. For the CDR3, the DNA is TGTGCCAGCAGCTCGTCAGGGGGGAAGATGAATGAGCAGTTCTTC.

The chain employs TRBV7-2 and TRBJ1-4, with a possible D match to TRBD1 (6 bases). From germline, CDR1 is SGHTA and CDR2 FQGNSA. The CDR3 runs to 14 residues. V was cut by 3 bases and J by 7 bases, with 12 bases left in between. In DNA form, the CDR3 reads TGTGCCAGCAGCTTGAGGGGGTTGGGTGAAAAACTGTTTTTT. Its protein is CASSLRGLGEKLFF.